This TCR beta chain was found in a study of blood T cell repertoires in COVID-19. The overall study: From T cells, B-cell-depleted T cells, or PBMCs came the material, which was cDNA or gDNA.

The method was immunoSEQ multiplex PCR; TCRdb's version includes in-frame clones alone and lacks a portion of them. The sample has 150,000 or so clones; approximately 92% are singletons. There are 17 residues in the CDR3. V shed 0 bases, J shed 3 bases, and the junction held 11 bases outside the gene matches. Germline V lookup: CDR1 SGHVS, CDR2 FQNEAQ. The material sequenced was peripheral blood. This receptor was taken from a man in his late teens or twenties with COVID-19, enrolled during active disease. The genes are TRBV7-8 and TRBJ2-7; 7 nucleotides agree with TRBD2. For the CDR3, the DNA is TGTGCCAGCAGCTTAGCGGGGACTACAGAGGGGATCTACGAGCAGTACTTC. The encoded protein is CASSLAGTTEGIYEQYF.